The clone carrying this T cell receptor beta chain came up once. The data are from a study of Ad26.COV2.S vaccination and SARS-CoV-2 variants. The CDR3 extends over 16 amino acids. Germline V gene lookup returns CDR1 SGHRS and CDR2 YFSETQ. Trimming cost V 4 bases and J 0 bases, with 11 bases left between them. Treatment defined: 19 received Ad26.COV2.S at low or high dose, single or two shots; several received placebo; per-sample allocation not given. Vaccine and placebo recipients were sampled on day 63 after the first injection. This person who donated was an adult of 18-55 years in Boston. Data came from immunoSEQ multiplex PCR; TCRdb stores just in-frame clones and leaves some out. Of 350,000 to 400,000 clones listed, around nine tenths were seen once; the top ten hold around 3.4%.

The chain is built from TRBV5-1 and TRBJ2-6; no clear D gene. The material sequenced was peripheral blood, taken in a trial of Ad26.COV2.S vaccine versus placebo. The sequence was obtained from a person aged 18-60 years who received the Ad26.COV2.S COVID-19 vaccine or a placebo. Here the CDR3 DNA reads TGCGCCAGCAGCATCCTTGGGTACTCTGGGGCCAACGTCCTGACTTTC. Translation: CASSILGYSGANVLTF.